This T cell receptor beta chain stems from a study of spatial heterogeneity in lung cancer. Study-level information: The donors, 70 or so patients with untreated early-stage non-small cell lung cancer, provided the samples.

Time point given: blood at routine non-recurrence follow-up after resection. Whole RNA, isolated from tumor, nontumor lung or frozen PBMC, was sequenced without prior sorting. Whole-study results and caveats: Blood showed ubiquitous tumor TCRs more often at resection than at routine follow-up.

A unique molecular identifier was attached to every TCR cDNA molecule. TCRdb called the 5' RACE reads again in MiXCR, with one record for every CDR3 protein. This table holds about 94,000 distinct CDR3 sequences, roughly a fifth found once. Trimming left V 5 bases short and J 3 bases short, with 17 bases between. There are 16 residues in the CDR3. Germline V lookup: CDR1 SGHRS, CDR2 YFSETQ. With respect to this clonotype: The antigen remains unidentified.

The TCR sequence derives from a male donor with early-stage non-small cell lung cancer. The material sequenced was PBMCs, taken at follow-up. The rearrangement uses TRBV5-1 and TRBJ2-2, with a possible D match to TRBD1 (5 bases). CDR3 region: CASSQALGRHTGELFF. In DNA form, the CDR3 reads TGCGCCAGCAGTCAGGCCCTGGGGCGCCACACCGGGGAGCTGTTTTTT.